This entry lists 19 T cell receptor beta chains sequenced from one sample in a study of T cell responses to AZD1222 COVID-19 vaccine. The repertoire was sequenced with immunoSEQ multiplex PCR; TCRdb's copy has only in-frame clones and lacks some. Here the sample spans approximately 60,000 clones, roughly 89% being singletons. Sequencing used peripheral blood, obtained on day 0 of AZD1222 vaccination. Every receptor here comes from an adult in good health.

This clone occurred many times. This chain joins TRBV27 and TRBJ2-3, with 8 bases identical to TRBD2. From germline, CDR1 is MNHEY and CDR2 SMNVEV (reference sequence). V lost 4 bases, J lost 1 base, and 19 bases stayed unmatched. The CDR3 loop spans 20 amino acids. Written as DNA, the CDR3 is TGTGCCAGCAGTTCCCTATACCCCTCGCACTCGGGGGGGGGCACAGATACGCAGTATTTT. Protein: CASSSLYPSHSGGGTDTQYF.

V is TRBV14 and J is TRBJ1-2, with 7 bases that match TRBD1. Germline V lookup: CDR1 SGHDN, CDR2 FVKESK. This CDR3 contains 15 residues. After removal of 4 bases from V and 4 bases from J, the junction contained 9 bases not matched to a gene. CDR3 amino acids: CASSRERGPGYGYTF. CDR3 nucleotide sequence: TGTGCCAGCAGCCGAGAAAGGGGGCCCGGCTATGGCTACACCTTC.

The genes are TRBV6-1 and TRBJ2-1; 12 positions match TRBD1. Unmatched junction bases numbered 8, after V lost 4 bases and J lost 1 base. The CDR3 has 18 residues. CDR1 is MNHNS, CDR2 SASEGT, per germline. CDR3 nucleotides: TGTGCCAGCAGTGTCCCGGGACAGGGGGCGCAGTCCTACAATGAGCAGTTCTTC. Its translation is CASSVPGQGAQSYNEQFF.

The chain employs TRBV11-3 and TRBJ2-3; D call uncertain. Looked up from germline, CDR1 is SGHNT and CDR2 is YENEEA. Trimming pared 3 bases from V and 0 bases from J, leaving 7 bases between. This CDR3 has 14 amino acids. The CDR3 DNA is TGTGCCAGCAGCTTGAGAACTAGCACAGATACGCAGTATTTT. It is translated as CASSLRTSTDTQYF.

V usage is TRBV25-1 and J usage is TRBJ1-2; a possible D gene is TRBD1 (5 bases). V shed 0 bases and J shed 6 bases, with 8 bases lying between them. CDR3 size: 13 residues. CDR1 and CDR2 (germline): MGHDK, SYGVNS. CDR3 in amino acids: CASSEYRVDGYTF. CDR3 sequence (DNA): TGTGCCAGCAGTGAATACAGGGTGGATGGCTACACCTTC.

This rearrangement joins TRBV10-3 to TRBJ2-1, with 7 bases identical to TRBD1. This CDR3 is 14 amino acids long. Germline V lookup: CDR1 ENHRY, CDR2 SYGVKD. The junction had 7 bases not matched to a gene; V was cut back by 2 bases and J by 9 bases. CDR3 residues: CAISELSTGSEQFF. The CDR3 DNA is TGTGCCATCAGTGAGCTATCGACAGGGAGTGAGCAGTTCTTC.

This clone was recorded a few times. The V gene is TRBV28, the J gene TRBJ1-4, with unresolved D. The germline gives CDR1 MDHEN, CDR2 SYDVKM. V lost 10 bases, J lost 8 bases, and 17 bases lay in between. The CDR3 runs to 13 residues. This CDR3 is CATSLRMYEKLFF. The DNA of the CDR3 is TGTGCCACCTCCCTGAGGATGTACGAAAAACTGTTTTTT.

As concerns this clone: One junction end does not reproduce the germline sequence, and a read error may be involved. The chain is built from TRBV5-4 and TRBJ1-1, with D possibly being TRBD1 (5 bases). The CDR3 length is 14 residues. Germline-derived CDR1 and CDR2 are SGHNT and YYREEE (reference sequence). The CDR3 region is CASSGIQENAEAFF. In nucleotides, the CDR3 is TGTGCCAGCAGCGGAATACAGGAGAACGCTGAAGCTTTCTTT.

The J gene is TRBJ1-5, the V gene TRBV28, with 7 bases that match TRBD1. The CDR3 consists of 16 residues. From germline, CDR1 is MDHEN and CDR2 SYDVKM. V gave up 2 bases and J gave up 1 base; unmatched junction bases: 5. CDR3 loop: CASSLLTGLSNQPQHF. The CDR3 nucleotides read TGTGCCAGCAGTTTACTGACAGGGTTAAGCAATCAGCCCCAGCATTTT.

The genes are TRBV5-1 and TRBJ2-5; 7 bases line up with TRBD1. Germline values: CDR1 SGHRS, CDR2 YFSETQ. V lost 6 bases and J lost 1; bases outside the gene matches: 6. The CDR3 is made up of 14 amino acids. The CDR3 region has the DNA TGCGCCAGCAAGGGAGACAGGGCCCAAGAGACCCAGTACTTC. Amino acids: CASKGDRAQETQYF.

The J gene is TRBJ1-2, the V gene TRBV7-8; perhaps TRBD1 as D (5 bases). Trimming removed 1 base from V and 7 bases from J, with 13 bases in between. The length of the CDR3 is 14 residues. Germline CDR1 is SGHVS and CDR2 is FQNEAQ. CDR3 sequence reads: CASSLEGQGFGYTF. The CDR3 nucleotides are TGTGCCAGCAGCTTAGAGGGCCAGGGTTTTGGCTACACCTTC.

The DNA of the CDR3 is TGTGCCAGCAGCTTAGTGAACACTGAAGCTTTCTTT. Translated: CASSLVNTEAFF. The chain employs TRBV5-6 and TRBJ1-1; no clear D gene. Germline assignment: CDR1 SGHDT and CDR2 YYEEEE. CDR3 length: 12 amino acids. V dropped 2 bases and J dropped 0 bases, with 2 bases sitting between them.

The V and J genes are TRBV3-1 (or the pseudogene TRBV3-2) and TRBJ2-3; 10 nucleotides line up with TRBD2. V shed 2 bases, J shed 6 bases, and the junction held 5 bases outside the gene matches. The germline V gene encodes CDR1 LGHDT and CDR2 YNNKEL (reference sequence). The CDR3 loop spans 15 amino acids. The chain's CDR3 is CASSQLAGAGDTQYF. CDR3 nucleotide sequence: TGTGCCAGCAGCCAACTAGCGGGGGCCGGGGATACGCAGTATTTT.

The chain has TRBV4-1 and TRBJ2-5; D is unresolved. Trimming stripped 1 base from V and 1 base from J, with 13 bases between. CDR3 length equals 16 residues. Per germline, CDR1 MGHRA and CDR2 YSYEKL. CDR3: CASSQGARKTQETQYF. Written as DNA, the CDR3 is TGCGCCAGCAGCCAAGGGGCGAGAAAGACCCAAGAGACCCAGTACTTC.

This rearrangement joins TRBV12-3 or TRBV12-4 to TRBJ2-7; no clear D gene. Trimming removed 2 bases at V and 6 bases at J, with 11 bases between. The CDR3 consists of 13 residues. The CDR3 DNA sequence: TGTGCCAGCAGTTTAAGGCCCCCCATCGAGCAGTACTTC. It is translated as CASSLRPPIEQYF.

The chain combines TRBV24-1 with TRBJ2-1; perhaps TRBD2 as D (6 bases). Germline CDR1 and CDR2: KGHDR and SFDVKD. The ends were cut back, 6 bases at V and 7 bases at J, with 18 bases in the middle. The CDR3 is made up of 15 amino acids. The CDR3: CATSRREEYLNEQFF. The CDR3 DNA reads as TGTGCCACCAGTAGGAGGGAGGAATACCTAAATGAGCAGTTCTTC.

This rearrangement joins TRBV19 to TRBJ1-4, with D unclear. CDR3 size: 12 residues. Trimming took 4 bases from V and 7 from J, leaving 7 bases between them. Germline V gives CDR1 LNHDA, CDR2 SQIVND (reference sequence). The chain's CDR3 is CASSSDFEKLFF. In DNA form, the CDR3 reads TGTGCCAGTAGTAGCGACTTTGAAAAACTGTTTTTT.

This clone appeared a single time. V usage is TRBV6-1 and J usage is TRBJ1-1; D not resolved. V was shortened by 1 base and J by 2 bases, with 17 bases between the two germline ends. In germline, CDR1 is MNHNS, CDR2 SASEGT. This CDR3 region has 17 residues. The CDR3 protein is CASSEGLRQRLNTEAFF. The CDR3 nucleotides are TGTGCCAGCAGTGAAGGCCTGAGGCAGCGACTTAACACTGAAGCTTTCTTT.

V gene TRBV6-4 combines with J gene TRBJ2-3; D could derive from TRBD1 or TRBD2 (5 bases each). Trimming stripped 6 bases from V and 0 bases from J, with 19 bases between. The length of the CDR3 is 17 residues. Germline V gives CDR1 MRHNA, CDR2 SNTAGT. CDR3 amino acids: CASSHFYGTESTDTQYF. In DNA form, the CDR3 reads TGTGCCAGCAGCCACTTCTATGGGACCGAAAGCACAGATACGCAGTATTTT.